Included here is one T cell receptor beta chain sequence, with context. Antigen specificity is unknown. Additional DNA sequences in this sample encode the identical CDR3. This CDR3 region has 14 residues. Germline CDR1 and CDR2: KGHSH and LQKENI. J lost 6 bases, V lost 2 bases, and 7 bases had no gene match. These data belong to a study of cytomegalovirus exposure and HLA in healthy donors. General study findings and limits: The study flagged about 150 TCR beta chains as cytomegalovirus-associated. A later analysis linked a missense variant in DCLRE1C to the trimming of TCR beta V and J genes.

PCR involved 60 Vbeta and 13 Jbeta primers. The repertoire was sequenced with immunoSEQ multiplex PCR; TCRdb's copy has only in-frame clones and lacks some. There are roughly 120,000 clones in the sample; about four fifths occur only once, and 3% to 5% lies in the top ten. The TCR was taken from a young woman in good health and CMV-seronegative. Sequencing used PBMCs. The genes are TRBV18 and TRBJ2-7; 7 nucleotides match TRBD2. As DNA, the CDR3 is TGTGCCAGCTCACCAGGGGAGGGGATCGGCGAGCAGTACTTC. This encodes CASSPGEGIGEQYF.